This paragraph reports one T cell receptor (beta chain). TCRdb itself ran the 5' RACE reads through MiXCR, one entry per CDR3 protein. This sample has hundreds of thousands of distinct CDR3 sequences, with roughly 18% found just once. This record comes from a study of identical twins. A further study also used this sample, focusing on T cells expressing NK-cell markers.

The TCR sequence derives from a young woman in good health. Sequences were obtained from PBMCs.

As DNA, the CDR3 is TGTGCCAGCAGTTTTGACAGCTTCCCTTCCTATGGCTACACCTTC. This sequence encodes CASSFDSFPSYGYTF. The V gene is TRBV27, the J gene TRBJ1-2, with D possibly TRBD1 on 5 matching bases. This CDR3 has 15 residues. CDR1 and CDR2 from the germline V gene are MNHEY and SMNVEV (reference sequence). The V and J ends lost 3 bases and 4 bases respectively, with 15 bases between them.